Presented here are 3 T cell receptor beta chains from one specimen sequenced in a study of cytomegalovirus exposure and HLA in healthy donors. PCR primers comprised 60 Vbeta and 13 Jbeta primers. The protocol was immunoSEQ multiplex PCR, while the TCRdb copy is restricted to in-frame clones and leaves out a portion. The table includes 70,000 to 95,000 clones, 75% to 85% detected once. The sample consisted of PBMCs. The receptors here all came from a woman aged 25 to 39 in good health and CMV-seronegative.

The gene calls are TRBV19 and TRBJ2-7, with 9 bases fitting TRBD2. V lost 5 bases and J lost 0; bases outside the gene matches: 11. The CDR3 runs 17 residues. The germline V gene has CDR1 LNHDA and CDR2 SQIVND (reference sequence). The CDR3 nucleotides are TGTGCCAGTAGTGGGTCCCCCGCGGGAGGGCTCTCCTACGAGCAGTACTTC. Translation: CASSGSPAGGLSYEQYF.

This rearrangement joins TRBV2 to TRBJ1-2; TRBD1 agrees at 7 bases. Per the germline V gene, CDR1 is SNHLY and CDR2 is FYNNEI. The junction had 5 bases not matched to a gene; V was cut back by 3 bases and J by 4 bases. This CDR3 comprises 14 residues. CDR3 amino acids: CASSDRGNFYGYTF. CDR3 coding DNA: TGTGCCAGCAGTGACAGGGGGAACTTCTATGGCTACACCTTC.

As for this clone: A junction end diverges from the germline sequence, so it may reflect a read error. This sequence joins TRBV7-9 and TRBJ1-1; D perhaps matches TRBD1 (5 bases). This CDR3 comprises 16 residues. Germline V gene lookup returns CDR1 SEHNR and CDR2 FQNEAQ (reference sequence). CDR3 protein: CSSSSPTRGRNTEAFF. The CDR3 bases are TGTTCCAGCAGCTCGCCTACAAGGGGAAGAAACACTGAAGCTTTCTTT.